This TCR beta chain was identified in a study of human T cells and chemical hapten exposure. Documented time point: patch test 3, about 24 weeks after DPC sensitization. Treatment noted: therapeutic diphenylcyclopropenone sensitization with weekly scalp DPC. TCRdb reprocessed the RACE reads via MiXCR and lists one record per CDR3 protein. Of more than 45,000 distinct CDR3 sequences listed, around 12% were seen once; the top ten hold 2% to 2.5%. The CDR3 has 13 amino acids. Trimming removed 4 bases at V and 5 bases at J, with 9 bases between. Germline V gene data show CDR1 as SGHVS and CDR2 as FNYEAQ. The sample in question was whole blood, obtained in connection with sensitization to the hapten diphenylcyclopropenone (DPC). The chain combines TRBV7-6 with TRBJ1-5; D not certain. This receptor was identified in a man younger than 45 with alopecia areata. Some clones in this sample may be carry-over from other donors' samples. In DNA, the CDR3 is TGTGCCAGCAGCTCCAACACTGATCAGCCCCAGCATTTT. Its protein is CASSSNTDQPQHF.